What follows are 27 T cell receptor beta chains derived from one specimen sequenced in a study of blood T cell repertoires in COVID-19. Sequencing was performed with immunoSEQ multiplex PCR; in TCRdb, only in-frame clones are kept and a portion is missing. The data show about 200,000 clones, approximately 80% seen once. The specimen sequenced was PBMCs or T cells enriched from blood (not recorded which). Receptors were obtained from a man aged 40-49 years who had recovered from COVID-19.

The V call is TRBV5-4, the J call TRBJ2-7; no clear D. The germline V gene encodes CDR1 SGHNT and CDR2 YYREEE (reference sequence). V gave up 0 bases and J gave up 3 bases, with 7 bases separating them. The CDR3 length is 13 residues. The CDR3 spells CASSLEAGYEQYF. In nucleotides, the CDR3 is TGTGCCAGCAGCTTGGAGGCAGGCTACGAGCAGTACTTC.

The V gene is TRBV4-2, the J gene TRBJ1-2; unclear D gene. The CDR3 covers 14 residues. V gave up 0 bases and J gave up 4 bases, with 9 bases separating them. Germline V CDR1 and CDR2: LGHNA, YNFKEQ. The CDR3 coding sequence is TGTGCCAGCAGCCAAGAGCTACTACTCTATGGCTACACCTTC. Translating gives CASSQELLLYGYTF.

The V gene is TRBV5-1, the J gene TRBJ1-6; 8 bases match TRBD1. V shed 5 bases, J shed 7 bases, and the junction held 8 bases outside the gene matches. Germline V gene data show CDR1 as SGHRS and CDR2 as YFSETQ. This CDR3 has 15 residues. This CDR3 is CASSRTGLRNSPLHF. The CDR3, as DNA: TGCGCCAGCAGTCGGACAGGGCTCAGGAATTCACCCCTCCACTTT.

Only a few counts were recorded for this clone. The CDR3 DNA reads TGTGCCAGCAGCTGGAGGGCGGCTACCGAGCAGTACTTC. Encoded protein: CASSWRAATEQYF. The J gene is TRBJ2-7, the V gene TRBV19, with D perhaps matching TRBD2 (6 bases). This CDR3 spans 13 amino acids. Trimming stripped 9 bases from V and 6 bases from J, with 18 bases between. Germline V gives CDR1 LNHDA, CDR2 SQIVND (reference sequence). Using reference TRBV19 and TRBJ2-7 for the parts outside the CDR3, the full variable domain is DGGITQSPKYLFRKEGQNVTLSCEQNLNHDAMYWYRQDPGQGLRLIYYSQIVNDFQKGDIAEGYSVSREKKESFPLTVTSAQKNPTAFYLCASSWRAATEQYFGPGTRLTVT.

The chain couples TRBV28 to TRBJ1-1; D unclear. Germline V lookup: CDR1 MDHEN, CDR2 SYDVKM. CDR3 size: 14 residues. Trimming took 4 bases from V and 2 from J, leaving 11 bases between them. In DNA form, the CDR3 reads TGTGCCAGCAGTTCCCTGCCCAGAAACACTGAAGCTTTCTTT. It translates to CASSSLPRNTEAFF.

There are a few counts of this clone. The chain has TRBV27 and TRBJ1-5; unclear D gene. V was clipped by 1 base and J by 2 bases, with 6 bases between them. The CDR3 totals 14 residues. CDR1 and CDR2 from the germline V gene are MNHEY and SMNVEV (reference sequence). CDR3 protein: CASSLYRGNQPQHF. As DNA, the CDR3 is TGTGCCAGCAGTTTATATCGGGGCAATCAGCCCCAGCATTTT.

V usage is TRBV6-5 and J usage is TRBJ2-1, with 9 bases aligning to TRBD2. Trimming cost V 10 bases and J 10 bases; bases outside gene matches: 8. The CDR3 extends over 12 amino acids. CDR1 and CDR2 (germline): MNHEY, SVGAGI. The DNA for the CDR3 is TGTGCCACCTCGCTACTAGCGGGCGAGCAGTTCTTC. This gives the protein CATSLLAGEQFF.

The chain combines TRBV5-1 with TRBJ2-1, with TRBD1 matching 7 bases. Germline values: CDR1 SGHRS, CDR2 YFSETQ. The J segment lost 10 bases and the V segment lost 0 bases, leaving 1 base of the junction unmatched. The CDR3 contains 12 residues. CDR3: CASSLAGGEQFF. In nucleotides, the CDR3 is TGCGCCAGCAGCTTGGCAGGGGGAGAGCAGTTCTTC.

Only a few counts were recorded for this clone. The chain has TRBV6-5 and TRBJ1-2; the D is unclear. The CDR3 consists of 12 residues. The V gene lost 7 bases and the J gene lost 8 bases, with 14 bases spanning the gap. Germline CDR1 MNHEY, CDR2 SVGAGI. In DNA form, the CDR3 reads TGTGCCAGCACCGCGGGGTCGCAAGGCTACACCTTC. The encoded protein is CASTAGSQGYTF.

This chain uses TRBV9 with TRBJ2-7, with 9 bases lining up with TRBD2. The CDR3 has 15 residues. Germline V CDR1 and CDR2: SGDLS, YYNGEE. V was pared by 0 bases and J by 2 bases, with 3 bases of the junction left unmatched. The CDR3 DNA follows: TGTGCCAGCAGCGTAGGGCTAGCGGGAACCTACGAGCAGTACTTC. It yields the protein CASSVGLAGTYEQYF.

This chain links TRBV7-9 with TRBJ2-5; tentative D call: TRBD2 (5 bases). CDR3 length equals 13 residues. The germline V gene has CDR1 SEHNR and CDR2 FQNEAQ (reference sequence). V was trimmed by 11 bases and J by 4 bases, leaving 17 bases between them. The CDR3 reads CASRRAGGETQYF. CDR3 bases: TGTGCCTCCCGGCGAGCTGGAGGAGAGACCCAGTACTTC.

CDR3: CASSNAPGGVDEKLFF. The DNA of the CDR3 is TGTGCCAGCAGCAATGCGCCGGGGGGCGTCGATGAAAAACTGTTTTTT. V and J are TRBV28 and TRBJ1-4, with D possibly TRBD1 on 6 matching bases. Germline V gene lookup returns CDR1 MDHEN and CDR2 SYDVKM. The CDR3 consists of 16 residues. The V gene lost 6 bases and the J gene lost 6 bases, with 20 bases spanning the gap.

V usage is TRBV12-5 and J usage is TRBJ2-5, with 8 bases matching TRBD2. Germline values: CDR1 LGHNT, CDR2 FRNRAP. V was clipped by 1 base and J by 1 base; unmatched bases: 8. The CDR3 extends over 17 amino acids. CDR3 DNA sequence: TGTGCTAGTGGTTTGGACTCTGGACTAGCCTTCCAAGAGACCCAGTACTTC. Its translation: CASGLDSGLAFQETQYF.

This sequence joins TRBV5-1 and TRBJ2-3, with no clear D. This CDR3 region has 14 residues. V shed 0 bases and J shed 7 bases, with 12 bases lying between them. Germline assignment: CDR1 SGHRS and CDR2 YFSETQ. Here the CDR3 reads CASSLGLSANTQYF. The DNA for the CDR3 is TGCGCCAGCAGCTTGGGACTCTCCGCAAATACGCAGTATTTT.

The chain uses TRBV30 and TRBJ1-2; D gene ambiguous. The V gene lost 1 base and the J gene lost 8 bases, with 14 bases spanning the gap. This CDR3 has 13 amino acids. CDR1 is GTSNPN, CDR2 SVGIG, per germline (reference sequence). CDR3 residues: CAWSASPGGGYTF. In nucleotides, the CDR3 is TGTGCCTGGAGTGCGTCGCCGGGAGGAGGCTACACCTTC.

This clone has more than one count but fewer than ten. This CDR3 is CASSLGLAGHYEQYF. Here the CDR3 DNA reads TGCGCCAGCAGCCTAGGACTAGCGGGCCACTACGAGCAGTACTTC. The rearrangement uses TRBV4-1 and TRBJ2-7; 11 positions match TRBD2. Germline V gives CDR1 MGHRA, CDR2 YSYEKL. There are 15 residues in the CDR3. Germline trimming cut 4 bases from V and 3 bases from J; bases unmatched to any gene: 5.

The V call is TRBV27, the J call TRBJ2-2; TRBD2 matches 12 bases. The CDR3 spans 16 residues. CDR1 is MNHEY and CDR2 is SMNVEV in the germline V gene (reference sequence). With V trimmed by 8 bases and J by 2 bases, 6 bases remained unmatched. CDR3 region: CASRLAGAYNTGELFF. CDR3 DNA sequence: TGTGCCAGCCGACTAGCGGGAGCGTACAACACCGGGGAGCTGTTTTTT.

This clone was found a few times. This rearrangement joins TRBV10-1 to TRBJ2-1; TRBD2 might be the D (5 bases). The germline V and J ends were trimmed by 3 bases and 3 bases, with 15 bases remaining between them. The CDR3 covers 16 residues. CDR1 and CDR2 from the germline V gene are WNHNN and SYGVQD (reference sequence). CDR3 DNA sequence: TGCGCCAGCAGTGAAGGGTTAACAGCGGACTACAATGAGCAGTTCTTC. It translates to CASSEGLTADYNEQFF.

For the CDR3, the DNA is TGTGCCAGCAGACCAACCGGGACTATCAGCACAGATACGCAGTATTTT. It is translated as CASRPTGTISTDTQYF. The rearrangement uses TRBV5-4 and TRBJ2-3; TRBD2 aligns across 7 bases. J was trimmed by 0 bases and V by 5 bases; bases with no gene match: 9. The CDR3 is 16 residues long. Germline-derived CDR1 and CDR2 are SGHNT and YYREEE (reference sequence).

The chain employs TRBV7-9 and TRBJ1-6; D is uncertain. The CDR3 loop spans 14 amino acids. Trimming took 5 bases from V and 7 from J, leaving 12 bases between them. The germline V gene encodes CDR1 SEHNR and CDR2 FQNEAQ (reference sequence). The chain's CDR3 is CASSPEFGNSPLHF. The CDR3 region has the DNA TGTGCCAGCAGCCCGGAGTTCGGGAATTCACCCCTCCACTTT.

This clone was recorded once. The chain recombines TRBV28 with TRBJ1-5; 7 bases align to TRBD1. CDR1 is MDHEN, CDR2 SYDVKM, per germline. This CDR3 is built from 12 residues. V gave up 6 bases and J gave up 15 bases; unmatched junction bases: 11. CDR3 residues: CASSSGQVGLHF. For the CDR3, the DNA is TGTGCCAGCAGCTCCGGACAGGTCGGTCTGCATTTT.

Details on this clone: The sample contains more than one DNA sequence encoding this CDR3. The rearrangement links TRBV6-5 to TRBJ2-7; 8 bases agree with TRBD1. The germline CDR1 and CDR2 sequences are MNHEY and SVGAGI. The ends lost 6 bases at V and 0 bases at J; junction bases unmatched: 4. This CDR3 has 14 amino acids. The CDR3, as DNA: TGTGCCAGCAGGAGGACAGGGAGCTCCTACGAGCAGTACTTC. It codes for CASRRTGSSYEQYF.

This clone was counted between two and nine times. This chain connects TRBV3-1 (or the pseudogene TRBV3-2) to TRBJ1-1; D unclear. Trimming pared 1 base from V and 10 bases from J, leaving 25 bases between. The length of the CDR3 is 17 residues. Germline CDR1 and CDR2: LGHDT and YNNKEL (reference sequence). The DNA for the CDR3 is TGTGCCAGCAGCCAAGTGATAGTAAGGGAGTGTATGGTTGTAGCTTTCTTT. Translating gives CASSQVIVRECMVVAFF.

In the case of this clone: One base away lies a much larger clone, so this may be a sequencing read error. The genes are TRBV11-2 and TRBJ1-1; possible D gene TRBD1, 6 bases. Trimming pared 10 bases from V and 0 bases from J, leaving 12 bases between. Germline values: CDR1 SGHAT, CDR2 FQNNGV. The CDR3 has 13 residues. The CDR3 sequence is CAIRTEMNTEAFF. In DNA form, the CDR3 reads TGTGCCATCAGGACAGAGATGAACACTGAAGCTTTCTTT.

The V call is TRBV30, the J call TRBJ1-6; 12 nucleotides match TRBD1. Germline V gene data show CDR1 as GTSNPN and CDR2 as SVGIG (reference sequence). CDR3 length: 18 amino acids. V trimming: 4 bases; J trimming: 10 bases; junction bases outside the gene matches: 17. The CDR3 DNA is TGTGCCTGGAAACTAACCCTCATCCCGGGACAGGGGGCCTCACCCCTCCACTTT. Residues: CAWKLTLIPGQGASPLHF.

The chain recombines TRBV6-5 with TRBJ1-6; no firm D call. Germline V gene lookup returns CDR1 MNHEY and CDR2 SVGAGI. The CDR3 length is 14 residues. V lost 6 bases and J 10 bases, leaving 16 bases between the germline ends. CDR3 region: CASSQTPVYSPLHF. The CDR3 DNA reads TGTGCCAGCAGCCAAACACCAGTGTACTCACCCCTCCACTTT.

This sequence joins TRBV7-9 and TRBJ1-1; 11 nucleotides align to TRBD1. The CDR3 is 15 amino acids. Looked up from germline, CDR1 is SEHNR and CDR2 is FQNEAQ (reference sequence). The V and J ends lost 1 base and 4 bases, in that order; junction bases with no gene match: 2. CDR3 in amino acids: CASSLVGTGGTEAFF. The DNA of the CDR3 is TGTGCCAGCAGCTTAGTCGGGACAGGGGGCACTGAAGCTTTCTTT.